This TCR beta chain originates from a study of Ad26.COV2.S vaccination and SARS-CoV-2 variants. Study in general: Sample donor was a member of the COV1001 Ad26.COV2.S trial arm. The study, taken as a whole, reports: Compared with placebo recipients, vaccine recipients had higher spike-specific TCR breadth. Assessments of TCR breadth and depth may have underestimated the total T cell responses.

The CDR3 sequence is 13 residues long. V was clipped by 2 bases and J by 5 bases, with 8 bases between them. CDR1 and CDR2 (germline): SGHRS, YFSETQ. As for this clone: The target antigen is unknown.

The data were produced by immunoSEQ multiplex PCR, yet TCRdb's version contains in-frame clones alone and is incomplete. The table records around 240,000 clones, roughly 90% of them present only once. Treatment described: some 20 received Ad26.COV2.S at low or high dose, single or two shots; five or six received placebo; per-sample allocation not given. Sample collection was performed on day 63 after the first vaccine or placebo injection. This clonotype was obtained from a person aged 18-60 years who received the Ad26.COV2.S COVID-19 vaccine or a placebo. This specimen consisted of peripheral blood, obtained in a trial of Ad26.COV2.S vaccine versus placebo. The rearrangement joins TRBV5-1 to TRBJ2-1; D uncertain. CDR3 nucleotides: TGCGCCAGCAGCTTTTTGGAGAACAATGAGCAGTTCTTC. Its translation: CASSFLENNEQFF.